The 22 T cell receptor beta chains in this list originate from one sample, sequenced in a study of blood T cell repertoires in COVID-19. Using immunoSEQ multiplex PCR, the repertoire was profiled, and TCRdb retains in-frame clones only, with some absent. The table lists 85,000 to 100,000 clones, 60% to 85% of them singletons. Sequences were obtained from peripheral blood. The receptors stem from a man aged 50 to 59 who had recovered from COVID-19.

CDR3 DNA sequence: TGTGCCAGCAGCTTGACAGGGGACTATGGCTACACCTTC. This codes for CASSLTGDYGYTF. The chain links TRBV7-2 to TRBJ1-2; 8 bases are a match to TRBD1. CDR1 SGHTA and CDR2 FQGNSA come from the germline V gene. The junction had 0 bases not matched to a gene; V was cut back by 3 bases and J by 3 bases. This CDR3 contains 13 residues.

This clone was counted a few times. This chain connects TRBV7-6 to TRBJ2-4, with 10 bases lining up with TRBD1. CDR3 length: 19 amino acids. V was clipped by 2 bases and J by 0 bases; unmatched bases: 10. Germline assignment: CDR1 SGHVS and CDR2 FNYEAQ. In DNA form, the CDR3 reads TGTGCCAGCAGCTTATCTGAGACAGGGGGCACACTAGCCAAAAACATTCAGTACTTC. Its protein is CASSLSETGGTLAKNIQYF.

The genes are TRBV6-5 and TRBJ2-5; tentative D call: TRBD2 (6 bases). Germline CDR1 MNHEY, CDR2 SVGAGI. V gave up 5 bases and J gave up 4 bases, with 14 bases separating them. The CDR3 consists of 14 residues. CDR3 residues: CASSPGGIIETQYF. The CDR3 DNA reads TGTGCCAGCAGTCCGGGCGGGATCATAGAGACCCAGTACTTC.

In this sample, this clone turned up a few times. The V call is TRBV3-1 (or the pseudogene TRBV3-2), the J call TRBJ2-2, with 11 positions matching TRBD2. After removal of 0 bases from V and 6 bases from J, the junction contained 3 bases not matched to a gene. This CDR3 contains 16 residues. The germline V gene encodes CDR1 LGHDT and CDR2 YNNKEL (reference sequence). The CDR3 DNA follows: TGTGCCAGCAGCCAAGAATGGACTAGCGGGCCCGGGGAGCTGTTTTTT. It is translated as CASSQEWTSGPGELFF.

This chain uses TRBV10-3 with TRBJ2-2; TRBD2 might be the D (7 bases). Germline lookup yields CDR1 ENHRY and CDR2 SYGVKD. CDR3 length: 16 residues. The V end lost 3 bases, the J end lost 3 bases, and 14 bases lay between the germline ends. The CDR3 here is CAISDRGGVDTGELFF. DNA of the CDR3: TGTGCCATCAGTGATAGGGGGGGCGTGGACACCGGGGAGCTGTTTTTT.

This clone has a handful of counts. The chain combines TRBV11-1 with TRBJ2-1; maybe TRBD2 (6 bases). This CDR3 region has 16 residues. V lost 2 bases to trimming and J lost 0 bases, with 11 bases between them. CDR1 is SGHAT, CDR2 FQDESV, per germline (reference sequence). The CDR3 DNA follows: TGTGCCAGCAGCTTAAGACGCGGGGCCTCCTACAATGAGCAGTTCTTC. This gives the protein CASSLRRGASYNEQFF.

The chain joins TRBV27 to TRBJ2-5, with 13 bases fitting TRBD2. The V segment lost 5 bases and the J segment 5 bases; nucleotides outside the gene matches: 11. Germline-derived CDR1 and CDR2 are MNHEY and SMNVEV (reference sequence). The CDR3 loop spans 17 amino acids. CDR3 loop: CASSPLSGTSGAETQYF. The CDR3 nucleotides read TGTGCCAGCAGTCCACTTTCCGGGACTAGCGGGGCTGAGACCCAGTACTTC.

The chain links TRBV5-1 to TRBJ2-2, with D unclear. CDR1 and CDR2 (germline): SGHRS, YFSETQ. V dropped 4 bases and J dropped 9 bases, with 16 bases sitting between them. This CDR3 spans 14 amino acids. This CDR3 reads CASSLTPEDRELFF. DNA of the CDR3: TGCGCCAGCAGCCTCACCCCGGAAGACAGGGAGCTGTTTTTT.

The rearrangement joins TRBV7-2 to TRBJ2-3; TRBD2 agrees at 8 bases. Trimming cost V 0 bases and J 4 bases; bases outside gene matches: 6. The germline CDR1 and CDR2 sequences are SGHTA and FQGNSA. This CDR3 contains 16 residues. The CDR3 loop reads CASSLASGSYADTQYF. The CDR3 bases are TGTGCCAGCAGCTTAGCAAGCGGGAGTTACGCAGATACGCAGTATTTT.

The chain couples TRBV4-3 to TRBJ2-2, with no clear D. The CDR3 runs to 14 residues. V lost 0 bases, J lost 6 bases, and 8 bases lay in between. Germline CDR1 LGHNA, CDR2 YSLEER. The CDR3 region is CASSQDRRSGELFF. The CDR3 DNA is TGCGCCAGCAGCCAAGATCGGAGATCCGGGGAGCTGTTTTTT.

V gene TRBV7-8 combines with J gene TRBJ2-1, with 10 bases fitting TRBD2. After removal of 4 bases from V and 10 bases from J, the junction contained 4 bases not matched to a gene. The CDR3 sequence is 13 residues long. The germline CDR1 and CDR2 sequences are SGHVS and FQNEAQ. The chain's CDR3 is CASSSTLAGEQFF. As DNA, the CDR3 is TGTGCCAGCAGCTCTACACTAGCGGGAGAGCAGTTCTTC.

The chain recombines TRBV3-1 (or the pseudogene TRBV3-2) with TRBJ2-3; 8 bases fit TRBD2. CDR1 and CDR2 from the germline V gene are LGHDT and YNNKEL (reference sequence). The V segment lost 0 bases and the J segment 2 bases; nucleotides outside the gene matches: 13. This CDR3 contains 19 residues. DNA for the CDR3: TGTGCCAGCAGCCAAGACCTACTCAAAGCGGGAGTGTACACAGATACGCAGTATTTT. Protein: CASSQDLLKAGVYTDTQYF.

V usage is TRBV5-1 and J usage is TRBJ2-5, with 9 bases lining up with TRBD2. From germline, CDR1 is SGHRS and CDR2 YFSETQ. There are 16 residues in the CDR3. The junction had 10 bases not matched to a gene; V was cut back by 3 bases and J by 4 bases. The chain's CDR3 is CASSSAPGLAGETQYF. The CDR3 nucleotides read TGCGCCAGCAGCTCGGCTCCGGGACTAGCAGGAGAGACCCAGTACTTC. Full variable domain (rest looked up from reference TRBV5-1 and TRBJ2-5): KAGVTQTPRYLIKTRGQQVTLSCSPISGHRSVSWYQQTPGQGLQFLFEYFSETQRNKGNFPGRFSGRQFSNSRSEMNVSTLELGDSALYLCASSSAPGLAGETQYFGPGTRLLVL.

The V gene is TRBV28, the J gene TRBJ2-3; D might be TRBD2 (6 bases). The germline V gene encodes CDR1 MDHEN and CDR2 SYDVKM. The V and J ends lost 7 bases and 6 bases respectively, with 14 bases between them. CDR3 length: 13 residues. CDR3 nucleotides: TGTGCCAGCAACACGGGGGTGATCGATACGCAGTATTTT. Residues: CASNTGVIDTQYF.

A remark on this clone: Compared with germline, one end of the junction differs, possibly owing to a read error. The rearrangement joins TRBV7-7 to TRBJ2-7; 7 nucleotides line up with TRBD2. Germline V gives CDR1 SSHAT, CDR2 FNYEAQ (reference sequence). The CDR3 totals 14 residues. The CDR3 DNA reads TGTGCTAGCAGCCCCTTCGTGGCCGGGGGGGAGCAGTACTTC. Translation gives CASSPFVAGGEQYF.

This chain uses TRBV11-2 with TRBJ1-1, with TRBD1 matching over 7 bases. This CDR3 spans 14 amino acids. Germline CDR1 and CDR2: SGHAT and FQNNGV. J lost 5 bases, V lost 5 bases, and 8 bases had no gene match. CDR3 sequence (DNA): TGTGCCAGCAGCCCCAGACAGGGCGGGACTGAAGCTTTCTTT. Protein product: CASSPRQGGTEAFF.

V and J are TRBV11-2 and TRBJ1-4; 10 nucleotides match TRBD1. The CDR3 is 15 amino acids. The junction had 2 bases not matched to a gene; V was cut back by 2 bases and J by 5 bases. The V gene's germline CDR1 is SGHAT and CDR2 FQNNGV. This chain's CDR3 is CASSLPGQGNEKLFF. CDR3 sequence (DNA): TGTGCCAGCAGCTTACCGGGACAGGGGAATGAAAAACTGTTTTTT.

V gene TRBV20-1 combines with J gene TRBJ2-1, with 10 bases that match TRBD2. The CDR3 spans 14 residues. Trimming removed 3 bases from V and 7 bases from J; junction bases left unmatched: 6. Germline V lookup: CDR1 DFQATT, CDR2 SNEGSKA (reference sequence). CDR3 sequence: CSASVLAGANEQFF. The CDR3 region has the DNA TGCAGTGCTAGTGTCCTAGCGGGAGCAAATGAGCAGTTCTTC.

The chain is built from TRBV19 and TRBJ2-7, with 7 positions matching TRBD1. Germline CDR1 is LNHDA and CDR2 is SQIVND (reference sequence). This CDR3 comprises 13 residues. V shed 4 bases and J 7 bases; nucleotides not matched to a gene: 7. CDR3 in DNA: TGTGCCAGTAGTACCGACAGGGCTCGAGAGCAGTACTTC. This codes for CASSTDRAREQYF.

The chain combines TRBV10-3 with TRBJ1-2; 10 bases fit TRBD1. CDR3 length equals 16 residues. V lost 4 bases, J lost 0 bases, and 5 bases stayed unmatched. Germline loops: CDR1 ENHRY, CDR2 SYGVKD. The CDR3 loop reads CAISGDRGYANYGYTF. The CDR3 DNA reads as TGTGCCATCAGTGGGGACAGGGGTTACGCTAACTATGGCTACACCTTC.

The CDR3 loop is CASSAGQGAYEQYF. CDR3 bases: TGTGCCAGCAGTGCCGGACAGGGGGCATACGAGCAGTACTTC. The gene calls are TRBV2 and TRBJ2-7; TRBD1 matches at 11 bases. CDR3 length equals 14 residues. From germline, CDR1 is SNHLY and CDR2 FYNNEI. The V segment lost 4 bases and the J segment 4 bases; nucleotides outside the gene matches: 3.

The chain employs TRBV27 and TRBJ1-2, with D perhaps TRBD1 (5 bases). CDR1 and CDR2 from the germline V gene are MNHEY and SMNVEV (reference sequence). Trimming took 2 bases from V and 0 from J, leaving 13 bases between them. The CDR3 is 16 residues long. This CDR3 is CASSLIGGATNYGYTF. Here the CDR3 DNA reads TGTGCCAGCAGTTTAATCGGCGGGGCCACTAACTATGGCTACACCTTC.